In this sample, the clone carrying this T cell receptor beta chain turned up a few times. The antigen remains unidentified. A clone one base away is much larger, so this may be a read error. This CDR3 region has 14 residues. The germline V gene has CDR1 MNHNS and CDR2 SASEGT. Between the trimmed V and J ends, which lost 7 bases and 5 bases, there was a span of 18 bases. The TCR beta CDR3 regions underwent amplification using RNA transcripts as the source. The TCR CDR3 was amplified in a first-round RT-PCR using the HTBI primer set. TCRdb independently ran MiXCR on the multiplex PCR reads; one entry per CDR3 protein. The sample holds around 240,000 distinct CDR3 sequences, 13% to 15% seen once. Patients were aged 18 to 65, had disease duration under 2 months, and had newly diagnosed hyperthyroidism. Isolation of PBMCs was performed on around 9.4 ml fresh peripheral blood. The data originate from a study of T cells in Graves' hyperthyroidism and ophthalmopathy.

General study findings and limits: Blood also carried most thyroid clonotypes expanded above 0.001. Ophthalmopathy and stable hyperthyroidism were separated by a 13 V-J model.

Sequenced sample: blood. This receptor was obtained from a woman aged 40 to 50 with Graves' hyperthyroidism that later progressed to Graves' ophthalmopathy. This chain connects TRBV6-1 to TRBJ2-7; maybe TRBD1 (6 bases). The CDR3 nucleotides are TGTGCCAGCACTGGGGGCCTCGAAGGGGACGAGCAGTACTTC. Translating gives CASTGGLEGDEQYF.